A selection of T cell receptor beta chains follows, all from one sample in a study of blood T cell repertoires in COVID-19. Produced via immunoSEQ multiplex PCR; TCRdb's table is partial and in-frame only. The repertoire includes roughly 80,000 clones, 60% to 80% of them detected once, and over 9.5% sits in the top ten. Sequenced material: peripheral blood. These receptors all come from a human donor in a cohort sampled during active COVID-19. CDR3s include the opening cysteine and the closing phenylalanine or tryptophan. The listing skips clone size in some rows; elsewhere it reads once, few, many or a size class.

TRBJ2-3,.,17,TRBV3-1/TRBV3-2,CASSQAYTGGGGDTQYF
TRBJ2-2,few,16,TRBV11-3,CASSPLAGVNTGELFF
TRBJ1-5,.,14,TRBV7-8,CASSGGNGHQPQHF
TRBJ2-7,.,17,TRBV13,CASSLGDLGQGEDEQYF
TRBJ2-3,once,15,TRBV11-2,CASSSRTGVTDTQYF
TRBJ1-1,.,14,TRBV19,CASSIGQGMAEAFF
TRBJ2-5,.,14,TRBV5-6,CASSSGTGQETQYF
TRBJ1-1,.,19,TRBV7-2,CASSPDLGDRGPPGTEAFF
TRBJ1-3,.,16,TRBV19,CASSYRGTDSGNTIYF
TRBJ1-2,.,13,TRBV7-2,CASSPTGLYGYTF
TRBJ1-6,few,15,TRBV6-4,CASREGAGGNSPLHF
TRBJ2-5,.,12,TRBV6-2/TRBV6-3,CASSWGRETQYF
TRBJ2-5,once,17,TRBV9,CASSVGSGPIIQETQYF
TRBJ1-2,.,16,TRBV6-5,CASSYSRRGLGYGYTF
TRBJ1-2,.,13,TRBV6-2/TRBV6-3,CASSYGTNYGYTF
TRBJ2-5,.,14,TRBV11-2,CASSSWDRGETQYF
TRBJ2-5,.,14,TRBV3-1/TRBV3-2,CASSQRGGEETQYF
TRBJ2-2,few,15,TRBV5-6,CASSQGQMNTGELFF
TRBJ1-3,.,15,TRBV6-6,CASSQGGASGNTIYF
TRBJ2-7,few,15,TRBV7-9,CASSLRQGTSYEQYF
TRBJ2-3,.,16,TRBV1,CTSSLGTSGGPREQYF
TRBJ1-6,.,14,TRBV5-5,CASSSRLGNSPLHF
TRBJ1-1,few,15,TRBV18,CASSPRGQRNTEAFF
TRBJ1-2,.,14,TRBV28,CASSLDGANYGYTF
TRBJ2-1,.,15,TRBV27,CASSFDRGPDNEQFF
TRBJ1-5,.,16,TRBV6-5,CASSYPAGQSNQPQHF
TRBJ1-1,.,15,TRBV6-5,CASRKWDRMNTEAFF
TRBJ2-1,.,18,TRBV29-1,CSVEGIFELAGVSNEQFF
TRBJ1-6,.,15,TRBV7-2,CASSLGRQGHSPLHF
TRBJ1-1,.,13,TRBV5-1,CASRGTGNTEAFF
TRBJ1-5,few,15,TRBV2,CASSADGGSAQPQHF
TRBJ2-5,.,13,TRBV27,CASRRKREETQYF
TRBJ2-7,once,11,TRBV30,CAWRASGVTYF
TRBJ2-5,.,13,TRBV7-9,CASSYGQQETQYF
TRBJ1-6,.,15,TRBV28,CASSESTGLNSPLHF
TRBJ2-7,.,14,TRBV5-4,CASSPESGAYEQYF